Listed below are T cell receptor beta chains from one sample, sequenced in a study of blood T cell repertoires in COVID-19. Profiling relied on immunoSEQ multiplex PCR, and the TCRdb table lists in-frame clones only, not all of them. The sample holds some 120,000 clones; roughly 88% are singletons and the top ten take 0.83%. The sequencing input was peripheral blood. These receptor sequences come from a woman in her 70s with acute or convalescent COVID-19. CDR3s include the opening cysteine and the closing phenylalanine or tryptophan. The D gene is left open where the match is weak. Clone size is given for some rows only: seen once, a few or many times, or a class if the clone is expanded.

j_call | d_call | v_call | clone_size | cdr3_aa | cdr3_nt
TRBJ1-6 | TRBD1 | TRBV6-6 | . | CASSYNLGQGDSPLHF | TGTGCCAGCAGTTACAACCTTGGACAGGGAGATTCACCCCTCCACTTT
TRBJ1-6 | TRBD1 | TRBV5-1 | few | CASSLDRGSNYNSPLHF | TGCGCCAGCAGCTTGGACAGGGGGTCGAACTATAATTCACCCCTCCACTTT
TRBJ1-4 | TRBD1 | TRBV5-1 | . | CASSGTANEKLFF | TGCGCCAGCTCCGGGACAGCTAATGAAAAACTGTTTTTT
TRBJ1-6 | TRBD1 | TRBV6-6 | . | CASSPTGVGSYNSPLHF | TGTGCCAGCAGTCCAACAGGGGTCGGCTCCTATAATTCACCCCTCCACTTT
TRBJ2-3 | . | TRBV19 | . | CASSIPSTDTQYF | TGTGCCAGTAGTATACCGAGCACAGATACGCAGTATTTT
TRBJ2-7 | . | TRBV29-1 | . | CSVRLASYEQYF | TGCAGCGTTAGGCTAGCTTCCTACGAGCAGTACTTC
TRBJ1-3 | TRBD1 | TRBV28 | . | CASSIAGTGENTIYF | TGTGCCAGCAGTATAGCCGGGACAGGGGAGAACACCATATATTTT
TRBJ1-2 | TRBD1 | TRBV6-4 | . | CASSPTRTGGPYGYTF | TGTGCCAGCAGTCCAACTAGGACAGGGGGCCCCTATGGCTACACCTTC
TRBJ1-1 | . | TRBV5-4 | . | CASSLNTANTEAFF | TGTGCCAGCAGCTTGAATACAGCGAACACTGAAGCTTTCTTT
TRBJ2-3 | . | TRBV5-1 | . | CASSLAWGQTDTQYF | TGCGCCAGCAGCTTGGCCTGGGGGCAAACAGATACGCAGTATTTT
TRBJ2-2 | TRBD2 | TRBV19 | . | CASRLTSGRVMGELFF | TGTGCCAGTAGGTTGACTAGCGGGAGAGTAATGGGGGAGCTGTTTTTT
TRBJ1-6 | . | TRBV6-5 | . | CASIEAIGSPLHF | TGTGCCAGCATAGAGGCTATAGGTTCACCCCTCCACTTT
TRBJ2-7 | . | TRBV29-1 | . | CSAAYEYEQYF | TGCAGCGCCGCGTACGAGTACGAGCAGTACTTC
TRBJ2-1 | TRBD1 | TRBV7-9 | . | CASSSGQGGNYNEQFF | TGTGCCAGCAGCTCGGGACAGGGTGGGAACTACAATGAGCAGTTCTTC
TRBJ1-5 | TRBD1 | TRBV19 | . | CASSVGTVEQPQHF | TGTGCCAGTAGTGTTGGGACAGTAGAACAGCCCCAGCATTTT
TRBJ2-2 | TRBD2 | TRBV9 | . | CASSVVSSGRGTGELFF | TGTGCCAGCAGCGTAGTCTCTAGCGGGAGAGGAACCGGGGAGCTGTTTTTT
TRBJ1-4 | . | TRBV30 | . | CAWSLPGWRDEKLFF | TGTGCCTGGAGTTTGCCGGGTTGGAGGGACGAAAAACTGTTTTTT
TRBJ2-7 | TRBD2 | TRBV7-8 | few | CASSPWGREGSYEQYF | TGTGCCAGCAGCCCCTGGGGGCGGGAGGGTTCCTACGAGCAGTACTTC
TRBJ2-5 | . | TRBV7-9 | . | CASSLQETQYF | TGTGCCAGCAGTCTCCAAGAGACCCAGTACTTC
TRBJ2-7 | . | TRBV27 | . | CASSPPREAALYEQYF | TGTGCCAGCAGTCCACCGCGAGAAGCGGCCCTCTACGAGCAGTACTTC
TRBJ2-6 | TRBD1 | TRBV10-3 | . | CAISWTGQSSGANVLTF | TGTGCCATCAGTTGGACAGGGCAGTCATCTGGGGCCAACGTCCTGACTTTC
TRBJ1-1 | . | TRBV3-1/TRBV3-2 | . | CASSQYGNTEAFF | TGTGCCAGCAGCCAGTACGGGAACACTGAAGCTTTCTTT
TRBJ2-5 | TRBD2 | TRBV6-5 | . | CASSPGTSGGETQYF | TGTGCCAGCAGCCCCGGGACTAGCGGGGGTGAGACCCAGTACTTC
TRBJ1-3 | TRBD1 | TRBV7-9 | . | CASSLGTGASSGNTIYF | TGTGCCAGCAGCTTGGGGACAGGGGCCAGCTCTGGAAACACCATATATTTT
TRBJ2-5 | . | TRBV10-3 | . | CAISESQGLRETQYF | TGTGCCATCAGTGAGTCTCAGGGGCTTCGAGAGACCCAGTACTTC
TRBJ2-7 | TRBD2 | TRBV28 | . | CASNIAGAIDEQYF | TGTGCCAGCAATATAGCGGGAGCCATCGACGAGCAGTACTTC
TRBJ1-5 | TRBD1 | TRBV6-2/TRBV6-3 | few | CASSYLGQSNQPQHF | TGTGCCAGCAGTTACTTGGGACAGTCAAATCAGCCCCAGCATTTT